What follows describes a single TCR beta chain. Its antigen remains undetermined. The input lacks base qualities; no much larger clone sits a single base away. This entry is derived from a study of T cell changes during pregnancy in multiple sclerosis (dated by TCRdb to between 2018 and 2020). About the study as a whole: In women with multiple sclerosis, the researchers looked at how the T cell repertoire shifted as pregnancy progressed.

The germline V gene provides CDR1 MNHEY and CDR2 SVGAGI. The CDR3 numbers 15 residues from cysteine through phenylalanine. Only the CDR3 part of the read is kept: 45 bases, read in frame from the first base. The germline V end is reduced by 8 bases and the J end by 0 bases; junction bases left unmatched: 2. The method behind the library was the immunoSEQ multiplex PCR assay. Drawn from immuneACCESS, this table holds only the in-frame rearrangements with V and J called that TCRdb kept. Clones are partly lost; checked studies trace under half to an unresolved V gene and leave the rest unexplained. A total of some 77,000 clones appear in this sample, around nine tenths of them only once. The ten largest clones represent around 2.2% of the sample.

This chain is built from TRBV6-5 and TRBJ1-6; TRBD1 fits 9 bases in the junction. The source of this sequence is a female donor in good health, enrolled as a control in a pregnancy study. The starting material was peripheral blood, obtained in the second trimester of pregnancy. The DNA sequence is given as TGTGCCAGCGGACAGGGGCGCTCCTATAATTCACCCCTCCACTTT. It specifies CASGQGRSYNSPLHF.